The next 27 T cell receptor beta chains were all read from a single sample in a study of beta chain features in type 1 diabetes. The study, taken as a whole, reports: Researchers report that Type 1 diabetes patients had moderately but significantly shorter TCRB CDR3s across all four CD4+ subsets.

All of the isolated RNA was reverse transcribed, so expressed TCRB transcripts were sequenced. The table came from immunoSEQ multiplex PCR; TCRdb's copy has only in-frame clones and leaves some out. The data contain 300,000 to 400,000 clones, about a tenth of them singletons. Their cognate antigens are unknown. The specimen was central memory CD4+ T cells from blood. These receptors originate from a man under 40 with type 1 diabetes.

The chain has TRBV5-1 and TRBJ2-7; unclear D gene. This CDR3 region has 14 residues. V was shortened by 0 bases and J by 1 base, with 8 bases between the two germline ends. Germline V gives CDR1 SGHRS, CDR2 YFSETQ. The CDR3 sequence: CASSLDRLSYEQYF. Here the CDR3 DNA reads TGCGCCAGCAGCTTGGACAGACTTTCCTACGAGCAGTACTTC.

Only a few counts were recorded for this clone. CDR3 in amino acids: CASRGTGGSVAEAFF. Here the CDR3 DNA reads TGTGCCAGCAGGGGGACAGGGGGCTCGGTGGCGGAAGCTTTCTTT. V and J are TRBV6-5 and TRBJ1-1, with 12 bases lining up with TRBD1. V shed 6 bases, J shed 8 bases, and the junction held 10 bases outside the gene matches. The CDR3 has 15 amino acids. The germline V gene has CDR1 MNHEY and CDR2 SVGAGI.

In this sample, this clone turned up many times. This chain connects TRBV14 to TRBJ2-2; D uncertain. This CDR3 has 14 residues. The germline gives CDR1 SGHDN, CDR2 FVKESK. V lost 5 bases and J lost 6, with 13 bases in between. The CDR3 sequence: CASSSRSSSGELFF. DNA for the CDR3: TGTGCCAGCAGCTCTCGGTCGTCTTCCGGGGAGCTGTTTTTT.

The chain employs TRBV18 and TRBJ2-3, with D maybe TRBD2 (5 bases). Trimming left V 3 bases short and J 0 bases short, with 19 bases between. Germline V lookup: CDR1 KGHSH, CDR2 LQKENI. The length of the CDR3 is 18 residues. CDR3 residues: CASSPYVTRASSTDTQYF. CDR3 DNA sequence: TGTGCCAGCTCACCTTACGTTACGAGGGCCTCTAGCACAGATACGCAGTATTTT.

This clone appeared a few times. This same CDR3 is encoded by further DNA sequences in the sample. This sequence joins TRBV30 and TRBJ1-5; D gene uncertain. This CDR3 contains 13 residues. Germline CDR1 reads GTSNPN; CDR2 reads SVGIG (reference sequence). V lost 0 bases to trimming and J lost 2 bases, with 5 bases between them. CDR3 region: CAWSVSGNQPQHF. The CDR3, as DNA: TGTGCCTGGAGTGTAAGTGGCAATCAGCCCCAGCATTTT.

This clone has just one count. The CDR3 here is CASSQDPGGKYNEQFF. In nucleotides, the CDR3 is TGCGCCAGCAGCCAAGATCCAGGGGGCAAGTACAATGAGCAGTTCTTC. The chain has TRBV4-3 and TRBJ2-1; 8 bases align to TRBD1. CDR1 and CDR2 (germline): LGHNA, YSLEER. The J segment lost 4 bases and the V segment lost 0 bases, leaving 5 bases of the junction unmatched. The CDR3 is made up of 16 amino acids.

V usage is TRBV28 and J usage is TRBJ1-4, with TRBD1 as a possible D gene (6 bases). In germline, CDR1 is MDHEN, CDR2 SYDVKM. The CDR3 has 14 residues. V gave up 3 bases and J gave up 4 bases, with 9 bases separating them. As DNA, the CDR3 is TGTGCCAGCAGTTTGACAGGTCGTAATGAAAAACTGTTTTTT. Its protein product is CASSLTGRNEKLFF.

The J gene is TRBJ1-1, the V gene TRBV5-1; TRBD1 is a possible D gene (5 bases). V was pared by 4 bases and J by 0 bases, with 10 bases between. The CDR3 length is 14 residues. Germline V gene lookup returns CDR1 SGHRS and CDR2 YFSETQ. This CDR3 is CASSATEMNTEAFF. In DNA, the CDR3 is TGCGCCAGCAGCGCGACAGAGATGAACACTGAAGCTTTCTTT.

This clone showed up just a few times. The CDR3 loop is CASSGGYTDTQYF. CDR3 coding DNA: TGTGCCAGCAGTGGGGGGTACACAGATACGCAGTATTTT. The chain joins TRBV25-1 to TRBJ2-3; D tentatively reads TRBD1 or TRBD2 (5 bases each). The CDR3 runs 13 residues. Germline values: CDR1 MGHDK, CDR2 SYGVNS. V was cut by 4 bases and J by 2 bases, with 7 bases left in between.

The V call is TRBV27, the J call TRBJ2-5; the D gene is possibly TRBD1 (5 bases). The CDR3 sequence is 13 residues long. V lost 6 bases to trimming and J lost 4 bases, with 12 bases between them. CDR1 and CDR2 from the germline V gene are MNHEY and SMNVEV (reference sequence). CDR3 residues: CASRSLRGETQYF. In DNA form, the CDR3 reads TGTGCCAGCAGGTCCCTTAGGGGAGAGACCCAGTACTTC.

This clone has more than one count but fewer than ten. This chain connects TRBV27 to TRBJ2-1; 8 bases are a match to TRBD2. Looked up from germline, CDR1 is MNHEY and CDR2 is SMNVEV (reference sequence). The CDR3 is 15 amino acids. V lost 4 bases, J lost 6 bases, and 8 bases stayed unmatched. This CDR3 is CASSSPAGGVNEQFF. CDR3 sequence (DNA): TGTGCCAGCAGTTCCCCTGCGGGGGGAGTCAATGAGCAGTTCTTC.

This clone was observed a few times. The V and J genes are TRBV2 and TRBJ1-2, with TRBD1 matching 10 bases. CDR3 length: 13 residues. V shed 8 bases and J 5 bases; nucleotides not matched to a gene: 5. The germline CDR1 and CDR2 sequences are SNHLY and FYNNEI. In DNA, the CDR3 is TGTGCCAGCTTAAAGGGACAGGGGTATGGCTACACCTTC. Translated, it gives CASLKGQGYGYTF.

The chain combines TRBV28 with TRBJ1-3, with D hard to call. The CDR3 has 14 residues. Germline loops: CDR1 MDHEN, CDR2 SYDVKM. The germline V and J ends were trimmed by 5 bases and 0 bases, with 8 bases remaining between them. This CDR3 is CASSQDPSGNTIYF. CDR3 nucleotide sequence: TGTGCCAGCAGTCAGGACCCCTCTGGAAACACCATATATTTT.

This rearrangement joins TRBV19 to TRBJ2-2; D is unclear. The V gene lost 6 bases and the J gene lost 1 base, with 6 bases spanning the gap. CDR3 length: 13 amino acids. The germline gives CDR1 LNHDA, CDR2 SQIVND (reference sequence). The CDR3 is CASREQNTGELFF. The CDR3 bases are TGTGCCAGTAGGGAACAGAACACCGGGGAGCTGTTTTTT. Variable domain in full (rest from reference TRBV19 and TRBJ2-2): DGGITQSPKYLFRKEGQNVTLSCEQNLNHDAMYWYRQDPGQGLRLIYYSQIVNDFQKGDIAEGYSVSREKKESFPLTVTSAQKNPTAFYLCASREQNTGELFFGEGSRLTVL.

This chain connects TRBV28 to TRBJ1-2, with 7 nucleotides matching TRBD1. Germline assignment: CDR1 MDHEN and CDR2 SYDVKM. The ends lost 5 bases at V and 7 bases at J; junction bases unmatched: 7. The CDR3 loop spans 13 amino acids. CDR3 DNA: TGTGCCAGCAGTGTGACAGGGATGATTGGCTACACCTTC. This gives the protein CASSVTGMIGYTF.

This clone was seen many times. The J gene is TRBJ1-6, the V gene TRBV18; maybe TRBD1 (5 bases). Germline lookup yields CDR1 KGHSH and CDR2 LQKENI. This CDR3 comprises 15 residues. The V end lost 5 bases, the J end lost 8 bases, and 16 bases lay between the germline ends. In DNA, the CDR3 is TGTGCCAGCTCAGACGAGGAAGGGGCTTATTCACCCCTCCACTTT. Its translation is CASSDEEGAYSPLHF.

This clone showed up just a few times. The chain is built from TRBV4-3 and TRBJ2-7, with D maybe TRBD2 (5 bases). The CDR3 loop spans 15 amino acids. V lost 3 bases, J lost 2 bases, and 14 bases lay in between. Germline V CDR1 and CDR2: LGHNA, YSLEER. CDR3: CASSQGVIPTYEQYF. In DNA form, the CDR3 reads TGCGCCAGCAGCCAGGGAGTCATCCCGACCTACGAGCAGTACTTC.

This clone was counted a few times. The rearrangement uses TRBV2 and TRBJ2-5, with D tentatively TRBD2 (6 bases). CDR1 and CDR2 from the germline V gene are SNHLY and FYNNEI. This CDR3 is built from 15 residues. The V end lost 5 bases, the J end lost 5 bases, and 18 bases lay between the germline ends. CDR3 region: CASSRDSGLQETQYF. For the CDR3, the DNA is TGTGCCAGCAGTCGGGACTCCGGGCTGCAGGAGACCCAGTACTTC.

The sample holds a few counts of this clone. The chain couples TRBV4-3 to TRBJ2-3, with 7 bases fitting TRBD1. V was pared by 0 bases and J by 2 bases, with 8 bases of the junction left unmatched. CDR1 is LGHNA, CDR2 YSLEER, per germline. This CDR3 spans 17 amino acids. The CDR3 region is CASSQEGTVSPTDTQYF. The CDR3 DNA is TGCGCCAGCAGCCAAGAGGGGACAGTTTCCCCCACAGATACGCAGTATTTT.

In this sample, this clone turned up a few times. This rearrangement joins TRBV5-1 to TRBJ2-5; no reliable D call. Germline lookup yields CDR1 SGHRS and CDR2 YFSETQ. Trimming shortened V by 2 bases and J by 2 bases, and 10 bases separated the two germline ends. The CDR3 extends over 14 amino acids. CDR3 amino acids: CASSLQQIQETQYF. CDR3 nucleotides: TGCGCCAGCAGCTTACAACAGATACAAGAGACCCAGTACTTC.

This chain links TRBV7-9 with TRBJ1-6; no definite D call. Germline lookup yields CDR1 SEHNR and CDR2 FQNEAQ (reference sequence). V was trimmed by 4 bases and J by 10 bases, leaving 11 bases between them. This CDR3 region has 13 residues. Here the CDR3 reads CASSSQKSSPLHF. CDR3 nucleotide sequence: TGTGCCAGCAGCTCCCAGAAGAGCTCACCCCTCCACTTT.

This rearrangement joins TRBV7-2 to TRBJ2-1; 10 nucleotides agree with TRBD2. V trimming: 1 base; J trimming: 8 bases; junction bases outside the gene matches: 5. The CDR3 extends over 15 amino acids. Germline CDR1 is SGHTA and CDR2 is FQGNSA. Written as DNA, the CDR3 is TGTGCCAGCAGCTTAGGCAGCGGGGGGGCGTATGAGCAGTTCTTC. Protein sequence: CASSLGSGGAYEQFF.

The chain uses TRBV7-9 and TRBJ1-6, with unresolved D. Germline assignment: CDR1 SEHNR and CDR2 FQNEAQ (reference sequence). The CDR3 extends over 13 amino acids. The ends were cut back, 3 bases at V and 13 bases at J, with 13 bases in the middle. The DNA of the CDR3 is TGTGCCAGCAGCTTTGCTACCGCGGGGCCCCTCCACTTT. Translating it yields CASSFATAGPLHF. Drawing the rest from reference TRBV7-9 and TRBJ1-6, the complete variable domain is DTGVSQNPRHKITKRGQNVTFRCDPISEHNRLYWYRQTLGQGPEFLTYFQNEAQLEKSRLLSDRFSAERPKGSFSTLEIQRTEQGDSAMYLCASSFATAGPLHFGNGTRLTVT.

This clone has ten or more counts. The chain joins TRBV7-2 to TRBJ2-7; the D is unclear. Per the germline V gene, CDR1 is SGHTA and CDR2 is FQGNSA. With 4 bases removed from V and 2 bases from J, the gap between germline ends came to 9 bases. The CDR3 contains 13 residues. Here the CDR3 reads CASSSVRAYEQYF. CDR3 nucleotide sequence: TGTGCCAGCAGCTCGGTCCGGGCCTACGAGCAGTACTTC.

The V and J genes are TRBV28 and TRBJ1-6; no clear D. Germline V CDR1 and CDR2: MDHEN, SYDVKM. V lost 11 bases and J lost 4, with 12 bases in between. This CDR3 comprises 13 residues. The CDR3 coding sequence is TGTGCCGCATTAAGACGGTATAATTCACCCCTCCACTTT. Its translation: CAALRRYNSPLHF.

In this sample, this clone turned up many times. The chain has TRBV19 and TRBJ2-2; 9 positions agree with TRBD1. Germline-derived CDR1 and CDR2 are LNHDA and SQIVND (reference sequence). Trimming took 8 bases from V and 0 from J; bases not matched to a gene: 4. The CDR3 runs to 15 residues. The CDR3 sequence: CASRRQGANTGELFF. CDR3 coding DNA: TGTGCCAGTCGGAGACAGGGGGCGAACACCGGGGAGCTGTTTTTT.

This sequence joins TRBV11-2 and TRBJ2-3; D call uncertain. The length of the CDR3 is 14 residues. CDR1 SGHAT and CDR2 FQNNGV come from the germline V gene. V was clipped by 5 bases and J by 2 bases, with 11 bases between them. In DNA, the CDR3 is TGTGCCAGCAGCCGACTGACAACCACAGATACGCAGTATTTT. Protein: CASSRLTTTDTQYF.